A single sample is the source of the 25 T cell receptor beta chains below, sequenced in a study of T cells after yellow fever vaccination (dated by TCRdb to between 2019 and 2020). Library method: 5' RACE. The reads were generated on an Illumina HiSeq 2500. Clones were called with MiXCR by TCRdb after fastp trimmed the public reads at Q25, and only in-frame beta chains were retained. All rows with the same CDR3 protein become a single entry with the most common DNA and genes. This sample lists some 350,000 distinct CDR3 sequences; 6.2% were detected once. Over 14% of the sample is in the top ten clones. The sample's treatment or condition, from its label and the paper: live attenuated yellow fever vaccine strain. The source material was PBMCs, sampled 5 days after the yellow fever booster vaccination. The receptors shown here come from a young man who received the YFV17D yellow fever vaccine.

The genes are TRBV15 and TRBJ1-3; D ambiguous. This CDR3 has 17 residues. V shed 1 base and J shed 0 bases, with 13 bases lying between them. Per germline, CDR1 LNHNV and CDR2 YYDKDF (reference sequence). The CDR3 DNA reads as TGTGCCACCAGCAGAGTTGGCGGCATTGCCTCTGGAAACACCATATATTTT. Amino acid sequence: CATSRVGGIASGNTIYF.

This clonotype was found many times. V and J are TRBV18 and TRBJ2-5; D call uncertain. This CDR3 has 12 residues. The germline V gene encodes CDR1 KGHSH and CDR2 LQKENI. Deletions cut 4 bases from V and 1 base from J, with 4 bases between. The DNA of the CDR3 is TGTGCCAGCTCACAAGCCCAAGAGACCCAGTACTTC. As protein: CASSQAQETQYF.

This clonotype was detected ten times or more. The chain uses TRBV5-6 and TRBJ1-4; maybe TRBD1 (6 bases). The V gene's germline CDR1 is SGHDT and CDR2 YYEEEE. Between the trimmed V and J ends, which lost 1 base and 7 bases, there was a span of 8 bases. CDR3 length equals 13 residues. CDR3 DNA: TGTGCCAGCAGCTTGAGGGGGGTTGAAAAACTGTTTTTT. It yields the protein CASSLRGVEKLFF.

This sequence joins TRBV23-1 and TRBJ2-7, with 7 positions matching TRBD2. TRBV23-1 is treated as an ORF (open reading frame) with a function not yet certain. With 6 bases clipped from V and 9 bases from J, the junction kept 26 bases outside the gene matches. The CDR3 contains 18 residues. CDR3 protein: CASSPPGTNVGRVVRQYF. The CDR3 DNA is TGCGCCAGCAGCCCCCCCGGGACTAATGTCGGTAGGGTCGTTCGGCAGTACTTC.

The CDR3 reads CAISERTRNEQFF. For the CDR3, the DNA is TGTGCCATCAGTGAACGGACTAGGAATGAGCAGTTCTTC. The genes are TRBV10-3 and TRBJ2-1, with 7 bases that match TRBD2. This CDR3 contains 13 residues. CDR1 and CDR2 (germline): ENHRY, SYGVKD. J was trimmed by 7 bases and V by 3 bases; bases with no gene match: 3.

The CDR3 loop is CASSRGESHTEAFF. CDR3 in DNA: TGTGCCAGCAGTCGGGGAGAGTCACACACTGAAGCTTTCTTT. The V gene is TRBV7-9, the J gene TRBJ1-1, with no clear D. The V gene lost 6 bases and the J gene lost 3 bases, with 14 bases spanning the gap. Per germline, CDR1 SEHNR and CDR2 FQNEAQ (reference sequence). This CDR3 has 14 residues.

The CDR3 sequence is CAIRKDRSNTGELFF. CDR3 in DNA: TGTGCCATCAGGAAGGACAGGAGCAACACCGGGGAGCTGTTTTTT. The V call is TRBV10-3, the J call TRBJ2-2; 7 positions match TRBD1. Germline V gene sequence: CDR1 ENHRY, CDR2 SYGVKD. After removal of 6 bases from V and 2 bases from J, the junction contained 6 bases not matched to a gene. The length of the CDR3 is 15 residues.

The V and J genes are TRBV14 and TRBJ1-5; D uncertain. The CDR3 sequence is 17 residues long. The germline CDR1 and CDR2 sequences are SGHDN and FVKESK. V lost 4 bases to trimming and J lost 3 bases, with 19 bases between them. The CDR3 nucleotides read TGTGCCAGCAGCCCCAAACTTACGCCCTTTTTCAATCAGCCCCAGCATTTT. This codes for CASSPKLTPFFNQPQHF. Full variable domain (outside the CDR3, taken from reference TRBV14 and TRBJ1-5): EAGVTQFPSHSVIEKGQTVTLRCDPISGHDNLYWYRRVMGKEIKFLLHFVKESKQDESGMPNNRFLAERTGGTYSTLKVQPAELEDSGVYFCASSPKLTPFFNQPQHFGDGTRLSIL.

The chain couples TRBV20-1 to TRBJ2-1; TRBD2 is a possible D gene (5 bases). The V and J ends lost 1 base and 0 bases respectively, with 13 bases between them. Germline V gives CDR1 DFQATT, CDR2 SNEGSKA (reference sequence). The CDR3 covers 16 residues. Here the CDR3 DNA reads TGCAGTGCTAGAGTGGGTAGCGAGAGCTCCTACAATGAGCAGTTCTTC. Its protein product is CSARVGSESSYNEQFF.

This clonotype was seen a handful of times. The J gene is TRBJ2-1, the V gene TRBV6-2 or TRBV6-3; the match to TRBD2 covers 8 bases. J was trimmed by 4 bases and V by 5 bases; bases with no gene match: 10. This CDR3 region has 16 residues. Germline V gene lookup returns CDR1 MNHEY and CDR2 SVGEGT. The CDR3 region has the DNA TGTGCCAGCAGTCCAGCCCGGGGCGGGAGGTACAATGAGCAGTTCTTC. Its protein product is CASSPARGGRYNEQFF.

This clonotype was picked up many times. The CDR3 sequence is CASSTRLGGDTQYF. The CDR3 DNA reads as TGTGCCAGCAGCACTAGACTAGGTGGAGATACGCAGTATTTT. The V call is TRBV7-2, the J call TRBJ2-3; TRBD2 might be the D (6 bases). V dropped 5 bases and J dropped 5 bases, with 14 bases sitting between them. The CDR3 sequence is 14 residues long. Germline-derived CDR1 and CDR2 are SGHTA and FQGNSA.

The chain carries TRBV12-3 or TRBV12-4 and TRBJ2-1; perhaps D is TRBD1 or TRBD2 (5 bases each). This CDR3 region has 18 residues. CDR3 in DNA: TGTACCTGCAGTTTAGTGGGACCAGACCGTCCGCCATACAATGAGCAGTTCTTC. Protein product: CTCSLVGPDRPPYNEQFF.

This chain connects TRBV2 to TRBJ2-5; D unclear. This CDR3 has 11 residues. Looked up from germline, CDR1 is SNHLY and CDR2 is FYNNEI. Between the trimmed V and J ends, which lost 7 bases and 5 bases, there was a span of 8 bases. This chain's CDR3 is CASTLAETQYF. The CDR3, as DNA: TGTGCCAGCACTCTCGCGGAGACCCAGTACTTC.

This clonotype appeared many times. The genes are TRBV5-1 and TRBJ2-7; 11 bases are a match to TRBD2. Per germline, CDR1 SGHRS and CDR2 YFSETQ. The CDR3 covers 16 residues. The V segment lost 1 base and the J segment 0 bases; nucleotides outside the gene matches: 3. The CDR3 nucleotides are TGCGCCAGCAGCTTGCCTAGCGGGAGGCTCTCCTACGAGCAGTACTTC. It translates to CASSLPSGRLSYEQYF.

This clonotype turned up a few times. The chain has TRBV5-1 and TRBJ2-3, with 8 bases fitting TRBD2. With 4 bases clipped from V and 4 bases from J, the junction kept 8 bases outside the gene matches. CDR1 and CDR2 (germline): SGHRS, YFSETQ. The CDR3 is 15 residues long. CDR3: CASSPRGGLSDTQYF. The CDR3 nucleotides are TGCGCCAGCAGCCCTCGGGGGGGGCTGTCAGATACGCAGTATTTT.

The chain links TRBV7-2 to TRBJ2-7; perhaps TRBD2 as D (6 bases). The germline CDR1 and CDR2 sequences are SGHTA and FQGNSA. V was trimmed by 1 base and J by 4 bases, leaving 14 bases between them. The CDR3 is 15 amino acids. The CDR3 bases are TGTGCCAGCAGCTTAGAAACCGGGAGTACTTACGAGCAGTACTTC. This encodes CASSLETGSTYEQYF.

The chain has TRBV3-1 and TRBJ2-1; the D is unclear. The ends were cut back, 4 bases at V and 8 bases at J, with 9 bases in the middle. Germline CDR1 is LGHDT and CDR2 is YNNKEL (reference sequence). The CDR3 sequence is 12 residues long. Written as DNA, the CDR3 is TGTGCCAGCAGCCCCGGTGCGTATGAGCAGTTCTTC. Its translation is CASSPGAYEQFF.

This clonotype was seen repeatedly, ten times or more. The rearrangement joins TRBV5-1 to TRBJ2-5; TRBD1 or TRBD2 may be the D gene (5 bases each). Germline loops: CDR1 SGHRS, CDR2 YFSETQ. CDR3 length equals 15 residues. Trimming removed 4 bases at V and 2 bases at J, with 15 bases between. CDR3 DNA: TGCGCCAGCAGCCGCTTACGGGACGATCAAGAGACCCAGTACTTC. Translated, it gives CASSRLRDDQETQYF.

The table lists this clonotype with many counts. The CDR3 DNA is TGCAGTGGGGGGACAGCTTACAATGAGCAGTTCTTC. This gives the protein CSGGTAYNEQFF. The V and J genes are TRBV20-1 and TRBJ2-1; 7 positions agree with TRBD1. V dropped 7 bases and J dropped 4; count of bases not matched to a gene: 4. The germline V gene has CDR1 DFQATT and CDR2 SNEGSKA (reference sequence). The CDR3 covers 12 residues.

This rearrangement joins TRBV7-6 to TRBJ2-7; the match to TRBD2 covers 11 bases. The length of the CDR3 is 16 residues. The germline V gene has CDR1 SGHVS and CDR2 FNYEAQ. Trimming at V came to 0 bases and at J to 4 bases, leaving 5 bases not matched to a gene. The CDR3 nucleotides are TGTGCCAGCAGCTTAGCGGGGACTAGCGGTCCATACGAGCAGTACTTC. It encodes CASSLAGTSGPYEQYF.

The chain is built from TRBV20-1 and TRBJ1-2, with D maybe TRBD1 (5 bases). Germline V lookup: CDR1 DFQATT, CDR2 SNEGSKA (reference sequence). V shed 2 bases and J shed 8 bases, with 12 bases lying between them. The CDR3 sequence is 12 residues long. The CDR3 DNA follows: TGCAGTGCTAGACCAGGGAGAGACGGCTACACCTTC. Translated: CSARPGRDGYTF.

The chain is built from TRBV12-3 or TRBV12-4 and TRBJ2-5, with D tentatively TRBD2 (5 bases). Trimming pared 3 bases from V and 0 bases from J, leaving 11 bases between. This CDR3 is 15 amino acids long. The CDR3 protein is CASSFRAGDQETQYF. The CDR3, as DNA: TGTGCCAGCAGTTTCCGGGCGGGTGACCAAGAGACCCAGTACTTC.

The CDR3 nucleotides are TGTGCCAGCAGCTTAATCGGGATGGGGGGGATCATGAACACTGAAGCTTTCTTT. Translation: CASSLIGMGGIMNTEAFF. The chain couples TRBV11-2 to TRBJ1-1; tentative D call: TRBD1 (5 bases). Germline lookup yields CDR1 SGHAT and CDR2 FQNNGV. There are 18 residues in the CDR3. V was clipped by 2 bases and J by 0 bases, with 19 bases between them.

V and J are TRBV5-4 and TRBJ1-2; tentative D call: TRBD1 (6 bases). CDR3 length: 15 residues. V dropped 6 bases and J dropped 6 bases, with 21 bases sitting between them. CDR1 is SGHNT and CDR2 is YYREEE in the germline V gene (reference sequence). CDR3 sequence (DNA): TGTGCCAGCACCAGCAAGGGACATGCCTTTGATGGCTACACCTTC. Residues: CASTSKGHAFDGYTF.

The rearrangement uses TRBV5-6 and TRBJ2-1; D is unresolved. The CDR3 sequence is 16 residues long. V lost 4 bases and J lost 8, with 22 bases in between. Germline V lookup: CDR1 SGHDT, CDR2 YYEEEE. The chain's CDR3 is CASSPGLRAQDYEQFF. The CDR3 DNA follows: TGTGCCAGCAGCCCCGGGCTCCGGGCCCAAGACTATGAGCAGTTCTTC.